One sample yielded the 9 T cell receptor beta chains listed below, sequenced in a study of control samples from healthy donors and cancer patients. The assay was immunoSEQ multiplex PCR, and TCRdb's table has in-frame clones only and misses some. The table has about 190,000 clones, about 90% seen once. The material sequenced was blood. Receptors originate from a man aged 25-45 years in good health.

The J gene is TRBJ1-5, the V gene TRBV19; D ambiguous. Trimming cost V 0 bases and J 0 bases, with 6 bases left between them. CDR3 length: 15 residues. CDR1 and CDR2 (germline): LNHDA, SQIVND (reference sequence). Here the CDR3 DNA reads TGTGCCAGTAGTATAGAAGGATATAGCAATCAGCCCCAGCATTTT. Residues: CASSIEGYSNQPQHF. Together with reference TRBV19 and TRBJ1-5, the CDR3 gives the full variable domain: DGGITQSPKYLFRKEGQNVTLSCEQNLNHDAMYWYRQDPGQGLRLIYYSQIVNDFQKGDIAEGYSVSREKKESFPLTVTSAQKNPTAFYLCASSIEGYSNQPQHFGDGTRLSIL.

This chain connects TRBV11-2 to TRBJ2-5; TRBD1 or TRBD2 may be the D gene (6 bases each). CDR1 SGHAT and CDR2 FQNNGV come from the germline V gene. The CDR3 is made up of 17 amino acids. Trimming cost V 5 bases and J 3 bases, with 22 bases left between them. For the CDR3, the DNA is TGTGCCAGCAGCCCACCTAGGGGGGAGGTTTGGGAAGAGACCCAGTACTTC. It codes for CASSPPRGEVWEETQYF.

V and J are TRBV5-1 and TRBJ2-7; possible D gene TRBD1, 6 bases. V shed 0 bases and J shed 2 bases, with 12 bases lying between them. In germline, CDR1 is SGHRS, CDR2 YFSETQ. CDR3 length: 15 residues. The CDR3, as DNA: TGCGCCAGCAGCTTGGCAGGGGCAGCTACCTACGAGCAGTACTTC. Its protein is CASSLAGAATYEQYF.

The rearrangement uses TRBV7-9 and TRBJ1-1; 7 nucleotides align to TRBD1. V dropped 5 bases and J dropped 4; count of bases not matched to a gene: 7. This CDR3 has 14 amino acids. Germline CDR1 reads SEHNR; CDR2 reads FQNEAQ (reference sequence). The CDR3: CASSIGQVGTEAFF. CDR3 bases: TGTGCCAGCAGCATCGGACAGGTGGGCACTGAAGCTTTCTTT.

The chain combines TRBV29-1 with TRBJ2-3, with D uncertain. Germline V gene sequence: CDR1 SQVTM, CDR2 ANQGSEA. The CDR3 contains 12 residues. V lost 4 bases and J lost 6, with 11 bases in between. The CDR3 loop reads CSVVNLGDTQYF. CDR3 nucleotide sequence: TGCAGCGTTGTAAACTTGGGGGATACGCAGTATTTT.

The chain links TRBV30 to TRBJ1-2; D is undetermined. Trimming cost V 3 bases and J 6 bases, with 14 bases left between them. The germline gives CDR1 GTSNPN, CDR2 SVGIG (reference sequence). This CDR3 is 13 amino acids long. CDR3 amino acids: CAWSAQVVHGYTF. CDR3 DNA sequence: TGTGCCTGGAGCGCCCAGGTTGTTCATGGCTACACCTTC.

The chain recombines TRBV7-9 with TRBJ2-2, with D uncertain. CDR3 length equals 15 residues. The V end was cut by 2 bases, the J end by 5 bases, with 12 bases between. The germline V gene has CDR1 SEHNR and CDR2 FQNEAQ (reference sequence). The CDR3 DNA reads TGTGCCAGCAGCTTATCCGTGGCCATTACCGGGGAGCTGTTTTTT. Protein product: CASSLSVAITGELFF.

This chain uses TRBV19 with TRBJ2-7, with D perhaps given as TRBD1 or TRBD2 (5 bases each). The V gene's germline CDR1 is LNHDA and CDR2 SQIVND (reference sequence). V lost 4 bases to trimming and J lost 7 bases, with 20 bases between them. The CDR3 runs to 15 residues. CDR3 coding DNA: TGTGCCAGTAGTACACCGGGGCCTAGGGTGGAGGAGCAGTACTTC. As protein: CASSTPGPRVEEQYF. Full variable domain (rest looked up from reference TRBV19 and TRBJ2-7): DGGITQSPKYLFRKEGQNVTLSCEQNLNHDAMYWYRQDPGQGLRLIYYSQIVNDFQKGDIAEGYSVSREKKESFPLTVTSAQKNPTAFYLCASSTPGPRVEEQYFGPGTRLTVT.

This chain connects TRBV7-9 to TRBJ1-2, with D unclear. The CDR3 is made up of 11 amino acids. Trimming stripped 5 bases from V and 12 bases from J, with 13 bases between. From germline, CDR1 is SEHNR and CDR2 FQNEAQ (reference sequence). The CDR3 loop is CASSLTDPNTF. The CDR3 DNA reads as TGTGCCAGCAGCCTGACCGACCCTAACACCTTC.